One sample yielded the 17 T cell receptor beta chains listed below, sequenced in a study of blood T cells in healthy people across ages. A sample-barcoded 5' primer and a J-beta primer mix were used in a second PCR of about 7 to 12 cycles. In TCRdb, the 5' RACE reads were re-called with MiXCR into one record per CDR3 protein. The repertoire consists of 700,000 to 900,000 distinct CDR3 sequences, with less than 70% occurring once and the leading ten covering 40% to 50%. Sequenced material: blood. Receptors were obtained from an elderly man in good health.

This clonotype was seen only a few times. V is TRBV2 and J is TRBJ2-7, with 8 positions matching TRBD1. V shed 5 bases and J 3 bases; nucleotides not matched to a gene: 6. CDR1 is SNHLY, CDR2 FYNNEI, per germline. This CDR3 is built from 14 residues. CDR3 protein: CASSFGQGYYEQYF. DNA of the CDR3: TGTGCCAGCAGTTTCGGACAGGGTTACTACGAGCAGTACTTC.

The chain combines TRBV5-1 with TRBJ2-1; D may be TRBD2 (6 bases). The J call could be wrong; TRBJ2-7 is a better fit for the DNA end. CDR1 is SGHRS and CDR2 is YFSETQ in the germline V gene. This CDR3 comprises 15 residues. The CDR3 is CASSLMRGSYNEQYF. The CDR3 DNA sequence: TGCGCCAGCAGCTTGATGCGGGGCTCCTACAATGAGCAGTACTTC.

This clonotype was detected many times. The rearrangement links TRBV12-3 or TRBV12-4 to TRBJ2-7, with D perhaps TRBD1 (6 bases). This CDR3 has 14 residues. Trimming left V 6 bases short and J 2 bases short, with 14 bases between. The CDR3: CASRRGQLPYEQYF. Written as DNA, the CDR3 is TGTGCCAGCAGAAGAGGACAGTTACCCTACGAGCAGTACTTC.

The chain combines TRBV12-3 or TRBV12-4 with TRBJ2-3; 15 bases line up with TRBD2. This CDR3 has 18 amino acids. After removal of 6 bases from V and 2 bases from J, the junction contained 9 bases not matched to a gene. The CDR3 DNA reads as TGTGCCAGCAGAGCCCTGGGACTAGCGGGGGGCCTCACAGATACGCAGTATTTT. Translated: CASRALGLAGGLTDTQYF.

The genes are TRBV12-3 or TRBV12-4 and TRBJ1-6; D is undetermined. This CDR3 comprises 12 residues. Trimming took off 3 bases at V and 11 bases at J, with 8 bases between the two ends. This chain's CDR3 is CASSFGRPPLHF. The CDR3 nucleotides read TGTGCCAGCAGTTTTGGGAGGCCACCCCTCCACTTT.

V and J are TRBV27 and TRBJ1-2, with D perhaps matching TRBD1 (6 bases). Trimming pared 2 bases from V and 4 bases from J, leaving 14 bases between. The CDR3 has 15 amino acids. Germline V gene sequence: CDR1 MNHEY, CDR2 SMNVEV (reference sequence). DNA for the CDR3: TGTGCCAGCAGTTTAAACGGCAGGGGCCCCTATGGCTACACCTTC. Its protein product is CASSLNGRGPYGYTF.

The V and J genes are TRBV24-1 and TRBJ2-3, with D possibly being TRBD1 or TRBD2 (5 bases each). The CDR3 is made up of 17 amino acids. Trimming removed 4 bases at V and 14 bases at J, with 30 bases between. CDR1 KGHDR and CDR2 SFDVKD come from the germline V gene. This chain's CDR3 is CATSDRDLRLSRRDAYF. The CDR3 DNA reads as TGTGCCACCAGTGACCGGGACCTCCGTCTGAGTCGCAGAGACGCGTATTTT.

The V gene is TRBV2, the J gene TRBJ1-2, with 7 bases identical to TRBD1. The CDR3 consists of 14 residues. V shed 8 bases, J shed 3 bases, and the junction held 9 bases outside the gene matches. CDR1 is SNHLY and CDR2 is FYNNEI in the germline V gene. The DNA of the CDR3 is TGTGCCAGCGGAAAGGGGGCCGCAGACTATGGCTACACCTTC. As protein: CASGKGAADYGYTF.

A single count supports this clonotype. The chain employs TRBV6-5 and TRBJ1-1; D gene ambiguous. The CDR3 is made up of 13 amino acids. CDR1 is MNHEY and CDR2 is SVGAGI in the germline V gene. Deletions cut 1 base from V and 2 bases from J, with 5 bases between. The CDR3 spells CASSYLDNTEAFF. CDR3 coding DNA: TGTGCCAGCAGTTACTTAGACAACACTGAAGCTTTCTTT.

Ten or more counts support this clonotype. CDR3 coding DNA: TGTGCCAGCAGCTTCAGGGTCAACACTGAAGCTTTCTTT. Translating gives CASSFRVNTEAFF. The rearrangement uses TRBV7-3 and TRBJ1-1, with D possibly matching TRBD1 (5 bases). V was pared by 3 bases and J by 2 bases, with 7 bases between. Per germline, CDR1 SGHTA and CDR2 FQGTGA. CDR3 length: 13 residues.

This clonotype occurred a few times. This chain uses TRBV20-1 with TRBJ2-5; TRBD2 agrees at 7 bases. The germline gives CDR1 DFQATT, CDR2 SNEGSKA (reference sequence). J was trimmed by 0 bases and V by 6 bases; bases with no gene match: 10. This CDR3 has 15 residues. CDR3 region: CSAPKGGFDQETQYF. The CDR3 DNA follows: TGCAGTGCGCCGAAGGGAGGGTTTGACCAAGAGACCCAGTACTTC.

This chain links TRBV6-5 with TRBJ2-3; TRBD1 is a possible D gene (7 bases). Germline lookup yields CDR1 MNHEY and CDR2 SVGAGI. The length of the CDR3 is 14 residues. Trimming pared 5 bases from V and 14 bases from J, leaving 23 bases between. The CDR3 reads CASSGGGGHRYAYF. In nucleotides, the CDR3 is TGTGCCAGCAGTGGAGGGGGCGGGCACAGATATGCGTATTTT.

V is TRBV6-2 or TRBV6-3 and J is TRBJ2-1, with 13 bases fitting TRBD2. The CDR3 loop spans 16 amino acids. Germline trimming cut 10 bases from V and 8 bases from J; bases unmatched to any gene: 14. Germline lookup yields CDR1 MNHEY and CDR2 SVGEGT. Here the CDR3 DNA reads TGTGCCATTTCGGGACTAGCGGGACGTAGTACGGATGAGCAGTTCTTC. This encodes CAISGLAGRSTDEQFF.

The J gene is TRBJ2-3, the V gene TRBV20-1; 9 bases line up with TRBD2. The junction had 7 bases not matched to a gene; V was cut back by 1 base and J by 5 bases. This CDR3 is 15 amino acids long. From germline, CDR1 is DFQATT and CDR2 SNEGSKA (reference sequence). As DNA, the CDR3 is TGCAGTGCTAGAGCGGCGGCGGGAGGGAGAGATACGCAGTATTTT. This translates into CSARAAAGGRDTQYF.

The rearrangement links TRBV12-3 or TRBV12-4 to TRBJ2-7; perhaps TRBD2 as D (5 bases). V lost 5 bases to trimming and J lost 2 bases, with 10 bases between them. The CDR3 sequence is 13 residues long. The CDR3 spells CASSRSVAYEQYF. In nucleotides, the CDR3 is TGTGCCAGCAGTCGTAGCGTCGCCTACGAGCAGTACTTC.

This clonotype was observed a few times. The rearrangement joins TRBV7-3 to TRBJ2-3; D possibly corresponds to TRBD2 (6 bases). Germline CDR1 SGHTA, CDR2 FQGTGA. V was pared by 4 bases and J by 5 bases, with 13 bases between. This CDR3 is 14 amino acids long. CDR3 nucleotides: TGTGCCAGCAGCTCGTCAGGGCGGGAAGATACGCAGTATTTT. Translated, it gives CASSSSGREDTQYF. The full variable domain, in which reference TRBV7-3 and TRBJ2-3 provide the parts outside the CDR3, is GAGVSQTPSNKVTEKGKYVELRCDPISGHTALYWYRQSLGQGPEFLIYFQGTGAADDSGLPNDRFFAVRPEGSVSTLKIQRTERGDSAVYLCASSSSGREDTQYFGPGTRLTVL.

The table lists this clonotype with a few counts. The chain couples TRBV12-3 or TRBV12-4 to TRBJ2-3, with 12 bases fitting TRBD2. Unmatched junction bases numbered 10, after V lost 4 bases and J lost 5 bases. There are 17 residues in the CDR3. The DNA for the CDR3 is TGTGCCAGCAGTTCCCCTGGACTAGCGGGGTATCTAGATACGCAGTATTTT. Translating gives CASSSPGLAGYLDTQYF.